This entry features one T cell receptor (beta chain) sequence. The PCR was carried out with 60 Vbeta primers and 13 Jbeta primers. TCRdb's table, derived via immunoSEQ multiplex PCR, lists solely in-frame clones and lacks some. Of roughly 130,000 clones in the sample, around 80% were seen once. These data belong to a study of cytomegalovirus exposure and HLA in healthy donors. V was pared by 6 bases and J by 9 bases, with 12 bases between. The CDR3 contains 12 residues. Germline-derived CDR1 and CDR2 are MNHNY and SVGAGI (reference sequence). This rearrangement joins TRBV6-6 to TRBJ2-1; maybe TRBD2 (5 bases). The specimen sequenced was PBMCs. This TCR was recovered from a man younger than 35 in good health and CMV-seronegative. CDR3 nucleotide sequence: TGTGCCAGCAGACCCGGACTTCGTGAGCAGTTCTTC. This translates into CASRPGLREQFF.